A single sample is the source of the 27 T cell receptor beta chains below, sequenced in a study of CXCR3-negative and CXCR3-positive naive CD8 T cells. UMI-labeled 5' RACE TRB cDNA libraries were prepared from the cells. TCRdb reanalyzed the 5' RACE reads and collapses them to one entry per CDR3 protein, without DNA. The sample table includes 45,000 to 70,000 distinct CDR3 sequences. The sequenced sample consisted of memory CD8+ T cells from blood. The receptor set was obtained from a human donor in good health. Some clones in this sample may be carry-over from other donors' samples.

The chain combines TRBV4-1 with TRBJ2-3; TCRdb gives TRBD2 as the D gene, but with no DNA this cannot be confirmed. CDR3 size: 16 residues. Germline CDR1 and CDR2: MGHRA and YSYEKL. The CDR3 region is CASSQRGLAGVDTQYF.

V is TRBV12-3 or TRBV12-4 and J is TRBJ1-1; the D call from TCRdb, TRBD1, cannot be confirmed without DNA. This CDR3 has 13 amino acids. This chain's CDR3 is CASSPVGGTEAFF.

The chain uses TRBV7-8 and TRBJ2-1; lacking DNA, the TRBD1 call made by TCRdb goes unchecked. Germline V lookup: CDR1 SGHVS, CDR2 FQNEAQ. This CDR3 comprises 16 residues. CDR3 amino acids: CASSLDRDPTDNEQFF.

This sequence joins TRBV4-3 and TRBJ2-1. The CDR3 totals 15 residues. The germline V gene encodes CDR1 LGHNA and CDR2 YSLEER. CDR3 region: CASSQDGSWYNEQFF.

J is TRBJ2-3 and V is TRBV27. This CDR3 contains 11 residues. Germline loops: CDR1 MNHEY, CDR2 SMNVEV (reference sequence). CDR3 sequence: CASSSTDTQYF.

This CDR3 reads CASSQAGTGSEQYF. V usage is TRBV4-3 and J usage is TRBJ2-7; TCRdb designates TRBD1, a call that cannot be tested without DNA. CDR3 length equals 14 residues. The germline V gene encodes CDR1 LGHNA and CDR2 YSLEER.

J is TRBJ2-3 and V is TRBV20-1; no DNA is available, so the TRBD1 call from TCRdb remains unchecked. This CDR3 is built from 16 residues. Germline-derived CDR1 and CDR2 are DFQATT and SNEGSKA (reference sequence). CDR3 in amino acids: CSATGTGSPSTDTQYF.

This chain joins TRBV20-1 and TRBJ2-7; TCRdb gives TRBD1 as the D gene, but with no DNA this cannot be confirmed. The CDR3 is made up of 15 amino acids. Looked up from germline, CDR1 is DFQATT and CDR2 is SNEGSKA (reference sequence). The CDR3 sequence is CSASQTGAPIYEQYF.

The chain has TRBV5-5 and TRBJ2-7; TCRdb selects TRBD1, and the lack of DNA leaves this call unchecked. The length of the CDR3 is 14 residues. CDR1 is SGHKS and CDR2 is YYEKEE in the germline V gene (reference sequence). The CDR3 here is CASSFQGSHYEQYF.

CDR3 amino acids: CASSVGIGATNEKLFF. The chain has TRBV9 and TRBJ1-4. The CDR3 is 16 amino acids. Germline-derived CDR1 and CDR2 are SGDLS and YYNGEE.

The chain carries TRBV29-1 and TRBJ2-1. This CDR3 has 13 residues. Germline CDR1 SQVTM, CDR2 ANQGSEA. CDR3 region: CSFAKDGVNEQFF.

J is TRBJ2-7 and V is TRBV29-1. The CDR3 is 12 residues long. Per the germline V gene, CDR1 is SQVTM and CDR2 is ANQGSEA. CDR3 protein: CSVDEGKNEQYF.

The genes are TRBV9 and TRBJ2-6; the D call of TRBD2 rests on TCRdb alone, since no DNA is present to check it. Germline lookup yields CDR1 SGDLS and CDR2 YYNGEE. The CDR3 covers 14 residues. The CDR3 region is CASLGHSGANVLTF. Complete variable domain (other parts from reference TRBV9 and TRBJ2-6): DSGVTQTPKHLITATGQRVTLRCSPRSGDLSVYWYQQSLDQGLQFLIQYYNGEERAKGNILERFSAQQFPDLHSELNLSSLELGDSALYFCASLGHSGANVLTFGAGSRLTVL.

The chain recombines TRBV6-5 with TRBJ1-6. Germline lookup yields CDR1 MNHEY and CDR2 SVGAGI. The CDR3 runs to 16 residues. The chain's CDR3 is CASSYKGSSETSPLHF.

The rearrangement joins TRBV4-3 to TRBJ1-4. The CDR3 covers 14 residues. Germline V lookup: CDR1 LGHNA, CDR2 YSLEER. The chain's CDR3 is CASSQGMVDEKLFF.

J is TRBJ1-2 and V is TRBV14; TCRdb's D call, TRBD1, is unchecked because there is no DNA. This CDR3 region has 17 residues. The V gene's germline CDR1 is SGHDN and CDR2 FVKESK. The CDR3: CASSQGRQAAFNYGYTF.

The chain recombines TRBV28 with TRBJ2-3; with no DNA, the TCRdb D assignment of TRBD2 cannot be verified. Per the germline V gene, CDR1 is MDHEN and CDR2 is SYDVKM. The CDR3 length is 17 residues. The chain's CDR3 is CASSPATSGGAPDTQYF.

The CDR3 loop is CASAGVMNTEAFF. V usage is TRBV7-9 and J usage is TRBJ1-1. The CDR3 consists of 13 residues. Looked up from germline, CDR1 is SEHNR and CDR2 is FQNEAQ (reference sequence).

Here the CDR3 reads CASSVAGTGYGYTF. The chain has TRBV9 and TRBJ1-2; the D call from TCRdb, TRBD1, cannot be confirmed without DNA. CDR3 length equals 14 residues. Germline assignment: CDR1 SGDLS and CDR2 YYNGEE.

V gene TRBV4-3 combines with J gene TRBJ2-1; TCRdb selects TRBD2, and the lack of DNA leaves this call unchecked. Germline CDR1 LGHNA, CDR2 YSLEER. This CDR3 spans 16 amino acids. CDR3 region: CASSQDAGTGYNEQFF.

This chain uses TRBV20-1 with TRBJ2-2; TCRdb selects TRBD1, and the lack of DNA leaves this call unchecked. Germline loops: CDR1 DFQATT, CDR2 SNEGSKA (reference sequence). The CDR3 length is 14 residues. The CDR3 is CSAIQGPNTGELFF.

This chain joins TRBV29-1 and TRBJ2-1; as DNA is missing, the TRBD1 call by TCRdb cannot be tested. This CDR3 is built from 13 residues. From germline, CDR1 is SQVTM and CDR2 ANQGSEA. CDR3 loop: CSVGRDMVNEQFF.

The CDR3 region is CASSDSGHEQFF. The chain joins TRBV6-4 to TRBJ2-1. Germline V gene data show CDR1 as MRHNA and CDR2 as SNTAGT. The CDR3 length is 12 residues.

The CDR3 reads CASSYGPNTGELFF. The chain employs TRBV6-5 and TRBJ2-2. The CDR3 runs to 14 residues. Germline CDR1 reads MNHEY; CDR2 reads SVGAGI.

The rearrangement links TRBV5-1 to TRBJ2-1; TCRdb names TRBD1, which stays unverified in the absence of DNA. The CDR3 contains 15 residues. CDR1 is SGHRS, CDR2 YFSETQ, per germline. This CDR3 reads CASSTTGTGWPEQFF.

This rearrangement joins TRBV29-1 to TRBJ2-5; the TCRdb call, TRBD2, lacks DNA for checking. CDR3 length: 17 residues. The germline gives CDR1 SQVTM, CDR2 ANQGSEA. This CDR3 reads CSVEAEEGTQTQETQYF.

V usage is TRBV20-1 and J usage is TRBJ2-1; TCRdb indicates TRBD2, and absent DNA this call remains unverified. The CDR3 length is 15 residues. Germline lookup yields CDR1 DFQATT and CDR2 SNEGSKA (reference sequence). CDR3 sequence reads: CSARDWEGADNEQFF.